The source of this T cell receptor (beta chain) is a study of T cells in Graves' hyperthyroidism and ophthalmopathy (dated by TCRdb to the late 2010s). Study-level background: Peripheral blood was sampled at the time of initial diagnosis, prior to any treatment. A discovery cohort of roughly 96 patients, approximately 45 with Graves' ophthalmopathy and fewer than 65 with stable Graves' hyperthyroidism, was used to find distinguishing TCR V-J signatures. Whether ophthalmopathy could be predicted prospectively was tested in an independent validation cohort made up of 18 to 20 hyperthyroidism patients plus 17 patients who later progressed to ophthalmopathy. The 100 or so discovery patients were randomly split 7:3 into training and test sets. In six Graves' hyperthyroidism patients, the study also compared T-cell repertoires from thyroid tissue with T-cell repertoires from blood. After blood sampling, hyperthyroidism patients were treated with methimazole at a starting dose of 30 mg daily, and ophthalmopathy patients were treated with high-dose intravenous methylprednisolone. TCR Vbeta CDR3 sequencing of around 130 peripheral blood samples (over 40 ophthalmopathy, some 75 hyperthyroidism and roughly 17 progressor patients) is reported in the paper. The paper's findings and limits, for the study overall: Blood samples also contained most of the expanded thyroid clonotypes (frequency above 0.001), which suggests that blood repertoires may reflect thyroid immune responses. A model built on a 13 V-J signature distinguished ophthalmopathy from stable hyperthyroidism, reaching about 88% sensitivity and approximately 83% specificity in cross-validation and 80%/75% in testing. Sample size was not statistically predetermined, and investigators were not blinded to group allocation. During validation, the model predicted progression to ophthalmopathy a median of approximately 7 months ahead of onset, with almost 71% sensitivity and more than 72% specificity.

Amplification of TCR beta CDR3 regions was carried out from RNA transcripts. A first-round RT-PCR of the TCR CDR3 used the HTBI primer set with the Qiagen OneStep RT-PCR kit. The libraries were constructed in a second round of multiplex PCR and then size-selected and purified. Sequencing of the libraries was done on an Illumina HiSeq2000 using paired-end 100 bp reads. In the original analysis: Raw data were processed with SOAPnuke, discarding reads with adapters, uncalled bases, mean Phred below 15, or no exact constant-primer or identifier match. COPE v1.2.5 was used to merge the high-quality paired reads, and each unique nucleotide sequence was defined as a clonotype. MiTCR v1.1 was used to align clonotypes to the IMGT TRBV, TRBD and TRBJ reference segments. Only V-J combinations with frequency above 0.0001, covering 99% to 99.2% of repertoires, were analysed. A TCS score was defined as the ratio of F50 (clonal expansion) to E x V (chaos), with BLOSUM62-based TCRdist applied between CDR3 peptides within each V-J. Welch's t-statistics and random forest reduced roughly 540 V-J features to around 14, which were used in a naive Bayes classifier (R e1071). TCRdb trimmed public reads at Q25 via fastp, called clones via MiXCR and kept in-frame beta chains. All rows with the same CDR3 protein become a single entry with the most common DNA and genes. The V and J calls, along with clone size, are taken from TCRdb and not from the paper's own processing. The table for this sample lists about 570,000 distinct CDR3 sequences; around 15% of them were counted only once. Roughly 14% of the sample is held by the ten biggest clonotypes.

Stable Graves' hyperthyroidism was defined as no progression to ophthalmopathy during 18 months of follow-up. Hyperthyroidism patients were newly diagnosed, had a disease duration of under 2 months, and were aged 18 to 65 years. Exclusion was applied to patients with uncontrolled infections, other autoimmune diseases, pregnancy or lactation. Clinical symptoms, serum thyroxine and TRAb, thyroid ultrasound, and orbital computed tomography formed the basis for the diagnoses. PBMCs were isolated from about 9.2 ml of fresh peripheral blood by Ficoll-Paque density gradient centrifugation. Total RNA was extracted using Trizol reagent, and RNA quality was assessed on an Agilent 2100 Bioanalyzer. The CDR3 runs 13 amino acids, cysteine and phenylalanine included. This entry keeps only the CDR3 DNA: 39 bases, framed from base 1. According to the germline V gene (reference sequence), CDR1 reads LNHDA and CDR2 reads SQIVND.

This clonotype was counted a few times. The antigen this receptor binds is unknown. Base qualities were left out, and no much larger clone turns up one base away. The TCR comes from a woman in her thirties or forties with Graves' hyperthyroidism. The chain employs TRBV19 and TRBJ1-1, with no reliable assignment of the D segment. Source material: blood. The CDR3 here reads CASMGGMNTEAFF. The sequenced DNA is TGTGCGTCTATGGGAGGGATGAACACTGAAGCTTTCTTT.